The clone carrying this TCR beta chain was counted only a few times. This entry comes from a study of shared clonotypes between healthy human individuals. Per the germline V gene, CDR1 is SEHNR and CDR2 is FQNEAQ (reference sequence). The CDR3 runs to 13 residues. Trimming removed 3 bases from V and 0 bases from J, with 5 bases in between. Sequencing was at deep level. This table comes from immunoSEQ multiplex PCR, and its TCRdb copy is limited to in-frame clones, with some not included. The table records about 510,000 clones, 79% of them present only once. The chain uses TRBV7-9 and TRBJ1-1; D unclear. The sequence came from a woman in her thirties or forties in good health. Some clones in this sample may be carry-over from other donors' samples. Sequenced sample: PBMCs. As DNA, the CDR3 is TGTGCCAGCAGCTTTGGGATGAACACTGAAGCTTTCTTT. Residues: CASSFGMNTEAFF.